One and the same sample provided the 24 T cell receptor beta chains below, sequenced in a study of blood T cells in healthy people across ages. Together with a sample-barcoded 5' primer, a J-beta primer mix was included in a second PCR lasting about 6 to 12 cycles. TCRdb reprocessed the 5' RACE reads with MiXCR, giving one entry per CDR3 protein. This table holds over a million distinct CDR3 sequences, around 45% found once. Sequences were obtained from blood. These receptors were obtained from an older woman in good health.

This rearrangement joins TRBV9 to TRBJ2-2; D gene unclear. CDR3 length: 14 residues. The germline CDR1 and CDR2 sequences are SGDLS and YYNGEE. V lost 5 bases to trimming and J lost 3 bases, with 11 bases between them. The CDR3 spells CASRKWQDTGELFF. In DNA, the CDR3 is TGTGCCAGCAGAAAGTGGCAGGACACCGGGGAGCTGTTTTTT.

CDR3 bases: TGTGCCACCAGTGATCAGGACCGGGTCTACAATGAGCAGTTCTTC. Its protein product is CATSDQDRVYNEQFF. The rearrangement uses TRBV24-1 and TRBJ2-1; unclear D gene. This CDR3 comprises 15 residues. Per the germline V gene, CDR1 is KGHDR and CDR2 is SFDVKD. With 3 bases removed from V and 3 bases from J, the gap between germline ends came to 11 bases.

This clonotype was seen only once. The V gene is TRBV27, the J gene TRBJ1-4; TRBD1 matches 8 bases. Germline values: CDR1 MNHEY, CDR2 SMNVEV (reference sequence). The CDR3 has 15 amino acids. V lost 4 bases, J lost 0 bases, and 1 base stayed unmatched. DNA for the CDR3: TGTGCCAGCAGTTGGACAGGGACAACTAATGAAAAACTGTTTTTT. This encodes CASSWTGTTNEKLFF.

On this clonotype itself: Relative to the germline gene, one junction end is altered; a read error may explain this. The genes are TRBV5-1 and TRBJ2-5; no firm D call. The CDR3 is 15 residues long. Germline V gene lookup returns CDR1 SGHRS and CDR2 YFSETQ. CDR3 DNA sequence: TGCGCCGGCAGCTTGGCCGGCAGTCCTCAAGAGACCCAGTACTTC. This codes for CAGSLAGSPQETQYF.

V usage is TRBV29-1 and J usage is TRBJ2-7; 7 bases are shared with TRBD1. The CDR3 covers 12 residues. J gave up 1 base and V 6 bases, and 3 bases lay outside the gene matches. Germline V gene data show CDR1 as SQVTM and CDR2 as ANQGSEA. DNA for the CDR3: TGCAGCGTCCGGGACAGATCCTACGAGCAGTACTTC. Its translation is CSVRDRSYEQYF.

This clonotype was seen a few times. For the CDR3, the DNA is TGTGCCAGCAGCTCGTTGGACCTAGGCGACGAGCAGTACTTC. It encodes CASSSLDLGDEQYF. This chain connects TRBV11-1 to TRBJ2-7; D is uncertain. V gave up 4 bases and J gave up 5 bases, with 15 bases separating them. The germline gives CDR1 SGHAT, CDR2 FQDESV (reference sequence). The CDR3 runs to 14 residues.

The J gene is TRBJ2-3, the V gene TRBV29-1; TRBD2 aligns across 10 bases. V dropped 6 bases and J dropped 1; count of bases not matched to a gene: 4. The CDR3 has 14 amino acids. Per the germline V gene, CDR1 is SQVTM and CDR2 is ANQGSEA. CDR3 coding DNA: TGCAGCGTGTATAGCGGGAGGCGCACAGATACGCAGTATTTT. The encoded protein is CSVYSGRRTDTQYF.

The chain carries TRBV29-1 and TRBJ1-1; weak D call: TRBD1 (5 bases). The CDR3 has 13 amino acids. Germline CDR1 and CDR2: SQVTM and ANQGSEA. Trimming stripped 5 bases from V and 0 bases from J, with 10 bases between. In DNA form, the CDR3 reads TGCAGCGTTCGGACGGGGCTGAACACTGAAGCTTTCTTT. Translating it yields CSVRTGLNTEAFF. The whole variable domain, filled in from reference TRBV29-1 and TRBJ1-1, reads SAVISQKPSRDICQRGTSLTIQCQVDSQVTMMFWYRQQPGQSLTLIATANQGSEATYESGFVIDKFPISRPNLTFSTLTVSNMSPEDSSIYLCSVRTGLNTEAFFGQGTRLTVV.

The chain has TRBV3-1 and TRBJ2-1, with 8 bases that match TRBD2. There are 14 residues in the CDR3. The junction had 9 bases not matched to a gene; V was cut back by 4 bases and J by 10 bases. Germline V gives CDR1 LGHDT, CDR2 YNNKEL (reference sequence). The DNA of the CDR3 is TGTGCCAGCAGCCTGGGACTAGTCGCGGGGGAGCAGTTCTTC. Its translation: CASSLGLVAGEQFF.

The rearrangement joins TRBV29-1 to TRBJ1-2, with D possibly being TRBD1 (5 bases). Trimming took off 4 bases at V and 8 bases at J, with 11 bases between the two ends. The germline gives CDR1 SQVTM, CDR2 ANQGSEA. The CDR3 contains 11 residues. The chain's CDR3 is CSVGDDWGYTF. The CDR3 nucleotides read TGCAGCGTTGGGGACGATTGGGGCTACACCTTC.

There are a few counts of this clonotype. V usage is TRBV5-1 and J usage is TRBJ2-5; TRBD1 matches at 8 bases. CDR3 size: 16 residues. V was pared by 0 bases and J by 3 bases, with 7 bases of the junction left unmatched. Germline loops: CDR1 SGHRS, CDR2 YFSETQ. The CDR3 nucleotides are TGCGCCAGCAGCTTGGCCAGGGGGCGAGGGGAAGAGACCCAGTACTTC. Translated: CASSLARGRGEETQYF.

The chain uses TRBV7-8 and TRBJ1-2; D is unclear. This CDR3 has 16 amino acids. Trimming cost V 1 base and J 4 bases, with 16 bases left between them. Germline CDR1 SGHVS, CDR2 FQNEAQ. The CDR3: CASSLVVREGTYGYTF. Written as DNA, the CDR3 is TGTGCCAGCAGCTTAGTGGTTAGGGAGGGAACCTATGGCTACACCTTC. The full variable domain, with the rest looked up from reference TRBV7-8 and TRBJ1-2, is GAGVSQSPRYKVAKRGQDVALRCDPISGHVSLFWYQQALGQGPEFLTYFQNEAQLDKSGLPSDRFFAERPEGSVSTLKIQRTQQEDSAVYLCASSLVVREGTYGYTFGSGTRLTVV.

This sequence joins TRBV20-1 and TRBJ1-5; D possibly corresponds to TRBD1 (6 bases). Germline V CDR1 and CDR2: DFQATT, SNEGSKA (reference sequence). Trimming shortened V by 3 bases and J by 3 bases, and 12 bases separated the two germline ends. The length of the CDR3 is 14 residues. CDR3 in DNA: TGCAGTGCTAGCAAGACAGGAAACAATCAGCCCCAGCATTTT. Its protein product is CSASKTGNNQPQHF.

The gene calls are TRBV20-1 and TRBJ2-5, with D unresolved. The length of the CDR3 is 14 residues. Trimming pared 4 bases from V and 5 bases from J, leaving 17 bases between. Germline CDR1 reads DFQATT; CDR2 reads SNEGSKA (reference sequence). Here the CDR3 reads CSAKKVVAWETQYF. Here the CDR3 DNA reads TGCAGTGCTAAGAAGGTGGTAGCTTGGGAGACCCAGTACTTC.

This clonotype has more than one count but fewer than ten. The rearrangement uses TRBV28 and TRBJ2-7; TRBD1 agrees at 9 bases. The CDR3 spans 16 residues. Germline CDR1 reads MDHEN; CDR2 reads SYDVKM. Trimming removed 9 bases from V and 2 bases from J; junction bases left unmatched: 14. Here the CDR3 reads CASPPQGAPKAYEQYF. CDR3 nucleotide sequence: TGTGCCAGTCCTCCACAGGGGGCCCCTAAAGCCTACGAGCAGTACTTC.

This clonotype was seen more than once but under ten times. The chain links TRBV7-2 to TRBJ2-7, with D tentatively TRBD2 (6 bases). This CDR3 comprises 15 residues. Trimming shortened V by 6 bases and J by 8 bases, and 23 bases separated the two germline ends. The germline gives CDR1 SGHTA, CDR2 FQGNSA. CDR3: CASSNRGTQGFKQYF. Written as DNA, the CDR3 is TGTGCCAGCAGTAACCGGGGGACGCAAGGTTTCAAGCAGTACTTC.

This clonotype has at least ten counts. One base away lies a much larger clone, so this may be a sequencing read error. The chain joins TRBV28 to TRBJ2-3; D remains ambiguous. The CDR3 is 15 residues long. CDR1 and CDR2 from the germline V gene are MDHEN and SYDVKM. Trimming removed 5 bases at V and 2 bases at J, with 14 bases between. CDR3 DNA sequence: TGTGCCAGCAGTCACGCCGGTACCTACACAGATACGCAGTATTTT. Its protein is CASSHAGTYTDTQYF.

This clonotype turned up a few times. The rearrangement joins TRBV6-6 to TRBJ2-7, with D tentatively TRBD1 (6 bases). Looked up from germline, CDR1 is MNHNY and CDR2 is SVGAGI (reference sequence). V lost 0 bases to trimming and J lost 5 bases, with 11 bases between them. The CDR3 has 14 amino acids. CDR3 DNA sequence: TGTGCCAGCAGTTACTCCGCGCAGGGGAACGAGCAGTACTTC. This codes for CASSYSAQGNEQYF.

The rearrangement uses TRBV24-1 and TRBJ2-6; TRBD2 aligns across 14 bases. CDR3 length equals 17 residues. Looked up from germline, CDR1 is KGHDR and CDR2 is SFDVKD. Trimming took 11 bases from V and 0 from J; bases not matched to a gene: 5. Written as DNA, the CDR3 is TGTGCCATCCAGACTAGCGGGAGGGGCTCTGGGGCCAACGTCCTGACTTTC. The encoded protein is CAIQTSGRGSGANVLTF.

This clonotype occurred many times. CDR3 amino acids: CASSYFSTDTQYF. The CDR3 region has the DNA TGTGCCAGCAGTTACTTTTCTACAGATACGCAGTATTTT. The V gene is TRBV6-6, the J gene TRBJ2-3; D ambiguous. CDR3 length: 13 amino acids. Germline loops: CDR1 MNHNY, CDR2 SVGAGI (reference sequence). V lost 1 base and J 3 bases, leaving 5 bases between the germline ends.

The sample holds many counts of this clonotype. The chain couples TRBV11-2 to TRBJ2-3, with D perhaps TRBD2 (7 bases). The germline CDR1 and CDR2 sequences are SGHAT and FQNNGV. The CDR3 is 14 residues long. V was shortened by 8 bases and J by 4 bases, with 16 bases between the two germline ends. The CDR3, as DNA: TGTGCCAGCGGGGGCGGGAGCGTGTCAGATACGCAGTATTTT. Its protein is CASGGGSVSDTQYF.

The chain is built from TRBV29-1 and TRBJ1-4; perhaps TRBD1 as D (5 bases). V gave up 6 bases and J gave up 6 bases, with 14 bases separating them. From germline, CDR1 is SQVTM and CDR2 ANQGSEA. The CDR3 contains 13 residues. CDR3 nucleotides: TGCAGCGTGCGGGACGACAGAGATGAAAAACTGTTTTTT. The encoded protein is CSVRDDRDEKLFF.

V is TRBV10-3 and J is TRBJ2-7; 8 bases align to TRBD2. The DNA end favors TRBJ2-5, so the J call may be wrong. Germline lookup yields CDR1 ENHRY and CDR2 SYGVKD. CDR3 length: 13 amino acids. The CDR3 spells CAISPGGGETQYF. The CDR3 DNA reads TGTGCCATCAGTCCCGGGGGGGGTGAGACCCAGTACTTC.

Worth noting for this clonotype: A much larger clone lies a single base off, so this may be a read error. CDR3 region: CASSPTSRSADTQYF. As DNA, the CDR3 is TGTGCCAGCAGCCCTACTAGCAGGAGTGCAGATACGCAGTATTTT. This chain links TRBV7-2 with TRBJ2-3; D may be TRBD2 (6 bases). Trimming pared 5 bases from V and 4 bases from J, leaving 16 bases between. Germline assignment: CDR1 SGHTA and CDR2 FQGNSA. The CDR3 extends over 15 amino acids.